This paragraph covers one TCR beta chain sequence. These data come from a study of T cell changes during pregnancy in multiple sclerosis. The table came from immunoSEQ multiplex PCR; TCRdb's copy has only in-frame clones and leaves some out. The sample shows about 81,000 clones, just under 95% of them seen only once. V was clipped by 1 base and J by 2 bases, with 8 bases between them. This CDR3 spans 14 amino acids. CDR1 and CDR2 (germline): SGHRS, YFSETQ. The TCR sequence derives from a female donor in good health, enrolled as a control in a pregnancy study. This specimen consisted of peripheral blood, obtained in the third trimester of pregnancy. The chain combines TRBV5-1 with TRBJ2-3; D gene unclear. CDR3 sequence: CASSLQRDTDTQYF. The DNA of the CDR3 is TGCGCCAGCAGCTTGCAGCGTGACACAGATACGCAGTATTTT.